The source of this TCR beta chain is a study of blood T cell repertoires in COVID-19. The CDR3 is made up of 11 amino acids. Deletions cut 7 bases from V and 9 bases from J, with 10 bases between. Sequencing was performed with immunoSEQ multiplex PCR; in TCRdb, only in-frame clones are kept and a portion is missing. The sample has tens of thousands of clones, approximately 86% seen once. The sequence derives from an elderly woman with acute or convalescent COVID-19. Source material: peripheral blood. J is TRBJ1-5 and V is TRBV12-3 or TRBV12-4; D gene unclear. The CDR3 region has the DNA TGTGCCAGCAATATAAGGAGGCCCCAGCATTTT. Its translation: CASNIRRPQHF.